These 9 T cell receptor beta chains were sequenced from one sample in a study of breast tumors, draining lymph nodes, adjacent tissues. Each CDR3 protein gets one entry after TCRdb re-called the multiplex PCR reads with MiXCR. The table shows under 250,000 distinct CDR3 sequences, with 32% occurring only once. Breast cancer patients provided tissue from their axillary draining lymph nodes. Sequenced input: axillary lymph node tissue. These receptors came from a female donor with breast cancer. Some clones in this sample may be carry-over from other donors' samples.

The V gene is TRBV29-1, the J gene TRBJ2-3; a weak D match, TRBD1 (6 bases). Trimming removed 6 bases at V and 4 bases at J, with 17 bases between. Looked up from germline, CDR1 is SQVTM and CDR2 is ANQGSEA. The CDR3 runs 14 residues. CDR3 DNA sequence: TGCAGCGTCGGGCCCTCGACAGGCGCAGATACGCAGTATTTT. This sequence encodes CSVGPSTGADTQYF.

As regards this clonotype: One junction end does not reproduce the germline sequence, and a read error may be involved. V usage is TRBV13 and J usage is TRBJ1-6; the D is unclear. The CDR3 runs 13 residues. Per the germline V gene, CDR1 is PRHDT and CDR2 is FYEKMQ (reference sequence). The CDR3 loop reads CAGSPQNNSPLHF. The DNA for the CDR3 is TGTGCCGGCAGCCCCCAGAATAATTCACCCCTCCACTTT. The full variable domain, with the rest looked up from reference TRBV13 and TRBJ1-6, is AAGVIQSPRHLIKEKRETATLKCYPIPRHDTVYWYQQGPGQDPQFLISFYEKMQSDKGSIPDRFSAQQFSDYHSELNMSSLELGDSALYFCAGSPQNNSPLHFGNGTRLTVT.

In its sample, this clonotype was seen many times. J is TRBJ2-2 and V is TRBV20-1; 8 bases align to TRBD1. After removal of 2 bases from V and 6 bases from J, the junction contained 8 bases not matched to a gene. This CDR3 is 15 amino acids long. CDR1 is DFQATT and CDR2 is SNEGSKA in the germline V gene (reference sequence). The CDR3 nucleotides read TGCAGTGCTAGACTCTTACAGGGGGAGCCCGGGGAGCTGTTTTTT. Protein: CSARLLQGEPGELFF.

With respect to this clonotype: Since no conserved phenylalanine or tryptophan closes the CDR3, a read error is the likely cause. It is unclear where the CDR3 begins or ends on the DNA, so no DNA is shown, and the CDR3 is as TCRdb lists it. The V call is TRBV20-1, the J call TRBJ2-7. The CDR3 is 11 residues long, counting both termini. The germline V gene encodes CDR1 DFQATT and CDR2 SNEGSKA (reference sequence). Here the CDR3 reads CSAGKLYEQSL.

The genes are TRBV11-3 and TRBJ2-2; D not resolved. CDR1 and CDR2 (germline): SGHNT, YENEEA. The CDR3 covers 12 residues. The germline V and J ends were trimmed by 4 bases and 7 bases, with 7 bases remaining between them. CDR3 sequence reads: CASSYRSGELFF. CDR3 bases: TGTGCCAGCAGCTATCGTAGCGGGGAGCTGTTTTTT.

At least ten counts were recorded for this clonotype. The chain carries TRBV24-1 and TRBJ2-3; D gene uncertain. The ends were cut back, 9 bases at V and 0 bases at J, with 6 bases in the middle. The CDR3 consists of 12 residues. Germline V CDR1 and CDR2: KGHDR, SFDVKD. CDR3 sequence reads: CATQSSTDTQYF. The DNA of the CDR3 is TGTGCCACCCAGTCGAGCACAGATACGCAGTATTTT.

This clonotype was picked up many times. The rearrangement joins TRBV11-3 to TRBJ2-5; 8 bases map to TRBD2. CDR1 is SGHNT and CDR2 is YENEEA in the germline V gene. The CDR3 is made up of 15 amino acids. The ends lost 1 base at V and 5 bases at J; junction bases unmatched: 6. CDR3 in DNA: TGTGCCAGCAGCTTAGGGGGGACTAGACAGGAGACCCAGTACTTC. This sequence encodes CASSLGGTRQETQYF.

The V call is TRBV15, the J call TRBJ2-1; no clear D gene. Trimming pared 8 bases from V and 12 bases from J, leaving 17 bases between. The CDR3 covers 12 residues. From germline, CDR1 is LNHNV and CDR2 YYDKDF (reference sequence). The CDR3: CATGYKGDGQFF. CDR3 nucleotides: TGTGCCACCGGCTATAAGGGTGATGGGCAGTTCTTC.

Of note for this clonotype: An end of the junction does not agree with germline; a read error may underlie this. The J gene is TRBJ2-5, the V gene TRBV6-2 or TRBV6-3, with 10 positions matching TRBD2. The CDR3 covers 19 residues. Germline V gene lookup returns CDR1 MNHEY and CDR2 SVGEGT. The CDR3 coding sequence is TGTGCCAGCAGTCACTCGATAGGAGCGGGAGGGCCGTTACAAGAGACCCAGTACTTC. Its protein product is CASSHSIGAGGPLQETQYF.